The entry below describes one T cell receptor beta chain. The CDR3 consists of 12 residues. V lost 0 bases to trimming and J lost 8 bases, with 8 bases between them. Germline CDR1 and CDR2: SGDLS and YYNGEE. The data were obtained in a study of blood T cell repertoires in COVID-19. This table comes from immunoSEQ multiplex PCR, and its TCRdb copy is limited to in-frame clones, with some not included. The repertoire includes 200,000 to 250,000 clones, about 85% of them detected once, and approximately 12% sits in the top ten. This TCR came from a woman aged 18-29 years who had recovered from COVID-19. The chain employs TRBV9 and TRBJ1-1; weak D call: TRBD1 (5 bases). Material: peripheral blood. The CDR3 region has the DNA TGTGCCAGCAGCGTAGAGGGGTCGGAAGCTTTCTTT. Protein: CASSVEGSEAFF.